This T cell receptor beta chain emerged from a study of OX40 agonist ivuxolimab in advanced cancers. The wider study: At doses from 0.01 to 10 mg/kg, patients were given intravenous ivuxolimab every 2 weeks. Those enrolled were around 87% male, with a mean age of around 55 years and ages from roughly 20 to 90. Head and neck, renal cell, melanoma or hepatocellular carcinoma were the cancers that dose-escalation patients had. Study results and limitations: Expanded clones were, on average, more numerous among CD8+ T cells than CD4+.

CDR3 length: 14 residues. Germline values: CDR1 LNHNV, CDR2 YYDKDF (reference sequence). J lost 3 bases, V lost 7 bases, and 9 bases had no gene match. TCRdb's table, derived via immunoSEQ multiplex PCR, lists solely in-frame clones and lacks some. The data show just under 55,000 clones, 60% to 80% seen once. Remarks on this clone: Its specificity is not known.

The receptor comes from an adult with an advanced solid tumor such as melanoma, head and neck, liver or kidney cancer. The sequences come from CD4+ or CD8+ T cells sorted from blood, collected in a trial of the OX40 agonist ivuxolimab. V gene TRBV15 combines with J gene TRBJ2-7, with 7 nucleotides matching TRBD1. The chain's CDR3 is CATKRDRAGYEQYF. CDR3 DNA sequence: TGTGCCACCAAGCGCGACAGGGCGGGCTACGAGCAGTACTTC.